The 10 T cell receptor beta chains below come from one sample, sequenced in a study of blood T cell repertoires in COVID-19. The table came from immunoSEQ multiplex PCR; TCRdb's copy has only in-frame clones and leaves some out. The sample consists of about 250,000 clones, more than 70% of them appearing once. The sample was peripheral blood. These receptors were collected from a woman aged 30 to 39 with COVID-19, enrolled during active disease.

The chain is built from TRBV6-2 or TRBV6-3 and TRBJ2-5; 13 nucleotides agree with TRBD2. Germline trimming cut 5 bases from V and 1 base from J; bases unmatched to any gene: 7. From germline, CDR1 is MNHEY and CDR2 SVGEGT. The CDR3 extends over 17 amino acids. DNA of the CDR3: TGTGCCAGCAGTATCCGACTAGCGGGGGGATTCCAAGAGACCCAGTACTTC. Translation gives CASSIRLAGGFQETQYF.

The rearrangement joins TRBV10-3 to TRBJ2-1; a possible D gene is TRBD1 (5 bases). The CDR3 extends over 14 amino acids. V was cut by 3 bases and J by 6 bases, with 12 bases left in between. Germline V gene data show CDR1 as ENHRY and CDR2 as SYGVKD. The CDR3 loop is CAISDGREINEQFF. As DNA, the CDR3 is TGTGCCATCAGTGACGGCAGGGAAATCAATGAGCAGTTCTTC.

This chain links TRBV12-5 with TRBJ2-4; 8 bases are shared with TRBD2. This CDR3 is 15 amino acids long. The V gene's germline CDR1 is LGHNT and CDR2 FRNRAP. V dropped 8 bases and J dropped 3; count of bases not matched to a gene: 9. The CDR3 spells CASSGGPDDKNIQYF. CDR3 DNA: TGTGCTAGTTCGGGAGGGCCGGATGACAAAAACATTCAGTACTTC.

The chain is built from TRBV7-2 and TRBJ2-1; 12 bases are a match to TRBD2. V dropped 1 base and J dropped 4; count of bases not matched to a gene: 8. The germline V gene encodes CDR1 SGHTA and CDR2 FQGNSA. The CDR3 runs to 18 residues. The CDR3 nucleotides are TGTGCCAGCAGCTTAGAGCTAGCGGGGGGGGTTGGGTACAATGAGCAGTTCTTC. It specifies CASSLELAGGVGYNEQFF.

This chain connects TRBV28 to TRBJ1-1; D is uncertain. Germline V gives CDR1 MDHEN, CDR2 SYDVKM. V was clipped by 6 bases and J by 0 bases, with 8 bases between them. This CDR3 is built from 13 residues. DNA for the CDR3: TGTGCCAGCAGGGGCATCATGAACACTGAAGCTTTCTTT. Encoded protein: CASRGIMNTEAFF.

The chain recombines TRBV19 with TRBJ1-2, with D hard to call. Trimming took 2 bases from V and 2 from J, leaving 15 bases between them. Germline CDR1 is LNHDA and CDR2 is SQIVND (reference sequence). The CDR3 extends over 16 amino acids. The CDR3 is CASSITMGYGNYGYTF. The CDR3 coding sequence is TGTGCCAGTAGTATAACTATGGGTTATGGCAACTATGGCTACACCTTC.

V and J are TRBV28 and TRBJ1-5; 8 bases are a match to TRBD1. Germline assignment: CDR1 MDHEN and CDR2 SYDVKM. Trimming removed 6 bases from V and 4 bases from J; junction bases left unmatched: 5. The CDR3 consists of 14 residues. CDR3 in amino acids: CASRWTGTNQPQHF. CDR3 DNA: TGTGCCAGCAGATGGACAGGGACTAATCAGCCCCAGCATTTT.

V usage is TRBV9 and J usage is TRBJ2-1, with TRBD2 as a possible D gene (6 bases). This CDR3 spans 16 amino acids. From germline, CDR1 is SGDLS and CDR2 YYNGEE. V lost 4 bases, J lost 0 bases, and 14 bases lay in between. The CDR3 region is CASSSAGGISYNEQFF. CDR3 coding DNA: TGTGCCAGCAGCTCAGCCGGGGGAATCTCCTACAATGAGCAGTTCTTC.

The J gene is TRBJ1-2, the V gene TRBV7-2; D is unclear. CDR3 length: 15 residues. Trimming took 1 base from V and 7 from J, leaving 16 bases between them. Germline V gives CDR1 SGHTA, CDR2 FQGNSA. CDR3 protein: CASSLGHAVDGGYTF. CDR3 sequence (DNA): TGTGCCAGCAGCTTAGGTCACGCGGTCGACGGTGGCTACACCTTC.

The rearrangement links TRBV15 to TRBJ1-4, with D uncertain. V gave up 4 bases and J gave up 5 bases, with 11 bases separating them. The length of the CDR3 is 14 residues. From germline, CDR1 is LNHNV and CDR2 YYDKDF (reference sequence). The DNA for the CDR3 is TGTGCCACCAGCATCGGGAGAGGGAATGAAAAACTGTTTTTT. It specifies CATSIGRGNEKLFF. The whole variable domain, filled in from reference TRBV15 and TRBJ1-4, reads DAMVIQNPRYQVTQFGKPVTLSCSQTLNHNVMYWYQQKSSQAPKLLFHYYDKDFNNEADTPDNFQSRRPNTSFCFLDIRSPGLGDTAMYLCATSIGRGNEKLFFGSGTQLSVL.